This paragraph covers one T cell receptor (beta chain) sequence. The data derive from a study of blood T cell repertoires in COVID-19. In assigning cohorts, the study relied on participant-reported clinical history. For recovered donors of Cohort 3, there were two negative PCRs, clearance, or symptom resolution. In the original analysis: Amplification of reference gene primers provided the estimated nucleated cell counts. The table came from immunoSEQ multiplex PCR; TCRdb's copy has only in-frame clones and leaves some out. Clone size and V and J calls were adopted from that table, with D and trimming inferred from the DNA. This repertoire shows 220,000 or so clones, 84% found once; its top ten account for around 6.5%. The trim removed 5 bases at V and 7 bases at J, leaving 9 bases unmatched. From germline, CDR1 is SEHNR and CDR2 FQNEAQ (reference sequence). The CDR3 has 15 amino acids.

The rearrangement uses TRBV7-9 and TRBJ1-4, with 8 nucleotides matching TRBD1. This TCR derives from a woman aged 40 to 55 who had recovered from COVID-19. Source material: PBMCs or T cells enriched from blood (not recorded which). CDR3: CASSTRQGNSEKLFF. The CDR3 DNA reads TGTGCCAGCAGCACCCGACAGGGGAATAGTGAAAAACTGTTTTTT.